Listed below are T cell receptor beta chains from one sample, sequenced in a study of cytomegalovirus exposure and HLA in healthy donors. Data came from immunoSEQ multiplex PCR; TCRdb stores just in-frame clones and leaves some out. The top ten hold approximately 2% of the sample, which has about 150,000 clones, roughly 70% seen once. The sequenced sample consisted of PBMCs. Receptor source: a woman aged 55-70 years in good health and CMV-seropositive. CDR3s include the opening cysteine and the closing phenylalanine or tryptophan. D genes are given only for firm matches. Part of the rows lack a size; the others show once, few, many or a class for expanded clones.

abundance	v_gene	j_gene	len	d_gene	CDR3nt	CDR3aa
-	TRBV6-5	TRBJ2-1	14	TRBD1	TGTGCCAGCAGTTACGGACAGGGGTACAATGAGCAGTTCTTC	CASSYGQGYNEQFF
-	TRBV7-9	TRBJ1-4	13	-	TGTGCCAGCAGCTTCGGGGGGAGTGAAAAACTGTTTTTT	CASSFGGSEKLFF
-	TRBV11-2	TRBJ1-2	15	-	TGTGCCAGCAGCCCAGGGGTGAGGACTAACTATGGCTACACCTTC	CASSPGVRTNYGYTF
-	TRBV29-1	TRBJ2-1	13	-	TGCAGCGTTGAAAACTCCCAGGGGAATGAGCAGTTCTTC	CSVENSQGNEQFF
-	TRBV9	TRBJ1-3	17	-	TGTGCCAGCAGCGTAAATACAGGCAGGTCCTCTGGAAACACCATATATTTT	CASSVNTGRSSGNTIYF
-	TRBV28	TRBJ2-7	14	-	TGTGCCAGCAGTTTCTGGCGGGATGGCCCATGGACGTACTTC	CASSFWRDGPWTYF
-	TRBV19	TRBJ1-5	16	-	TGTGCCAGTAGTATGGGAAACAGGGAGTTATATCAGCCCCAGCATTTT	CASSMGNRELYQPQHF
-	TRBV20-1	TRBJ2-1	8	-	TGCAGGGGCCCTCGCGAGTTCTTC	CRGPREFF
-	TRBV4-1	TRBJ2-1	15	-	TGCGCCAGCAGCCAAGGGCCCCAGGACTACAATGAGCAGTTCTTC	CASSQGPQDYNEQFF
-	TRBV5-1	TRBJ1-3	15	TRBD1	TGCGCCAGCAGTTACGGACAGGGCTCTGGAAACACCATATATTTT	CASSYGQGSGNTIYF
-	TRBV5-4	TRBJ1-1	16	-	TGTGCCAGCAGCTTGAACCAACGCAGGGGTAGCGCTGAAGCTTTCTTT	CASSLNQRRGSAEAFF
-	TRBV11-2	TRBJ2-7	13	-	TGTGCCAGCAGCTTAGATCGCTCGGGGGAGCAGTACTTC	CASSLDRSGEQYF
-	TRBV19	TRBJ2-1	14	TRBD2	TGTGCCAGTAGGTCTAGCGGACTAGGGAATGAGCAGTTCTTC	CASRSSGLGNEQFF
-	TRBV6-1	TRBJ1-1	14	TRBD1	TGTGCCAGCAGCGCGACAGGGGTGAACACTGAAGCTTTCTTT	CASSATGVNTEAFF
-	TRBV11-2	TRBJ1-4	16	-	TGTGCCAGCAGCCTATACGGGGGGCCAACTAATGAAAAACTGTTTTTT	CASSLYGGPTNEKLFF
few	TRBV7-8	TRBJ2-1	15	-	TGTGCCAGCAGCTTCAGGGGCAAAGAGTACAATGAGCAGTTCTTC	CASSFRGKEYNEQFF
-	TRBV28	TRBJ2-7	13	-	TGTGCCAGCAGTCACGGGACTCCGATCGAGCAGTACTTC	CASSHGTPIEQYF
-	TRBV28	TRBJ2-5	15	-	TGTGCCAGCAGTGGACAGGCCCGAGGAGGGGAGACCCAGTACTTC	CASSGQARGGETQYF
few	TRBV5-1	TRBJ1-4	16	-	TGCGCCAGCAGCTTTTCTCCGACAGTCGGTGATGAAAAACTGTTTTTT	CASSFSPTVGDEKLFF
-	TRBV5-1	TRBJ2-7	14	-	TGCGCCAGCAGCTTGAGGGGCCCGGGAGACGAGCAGTACTTC	CASSLRGPGDEQYF
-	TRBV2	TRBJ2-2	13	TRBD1	TGTGCCAGCAGGGGACAGGGGGCCGGGGAGCTGTTTTTT	CASRGQGAGELFF
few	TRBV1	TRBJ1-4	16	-	TGCACCAGCAGCCAAGAGGGCGGGGGGACTAATGAAAAACTGTTTTTT	CTSSQEGGGTNEKLFF
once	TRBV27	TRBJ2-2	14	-	TGTGCCAGCAGTTTAACCGGGAGATCCGGGGAGCTGTTTTTT	CASSLTGRSGELFF
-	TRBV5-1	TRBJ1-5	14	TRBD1	TGCGCCAGCAGCTTGAGTACAGGGGATCAGCCCCAGCATTTT	CASSLSTGDQPQHF
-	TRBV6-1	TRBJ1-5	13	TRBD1	TGTGCCAGCAGAGAGGGACAGGATCAGCCCCAGCATTTT	CASREGQDQPQHF
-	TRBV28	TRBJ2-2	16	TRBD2	TGTGCCAGCAGGTCAACTAGCGGGAGACTCTTCGGGGAGCTGTTTTTT	CASRSTSGRLFGELFF
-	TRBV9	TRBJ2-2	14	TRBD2	TGTGCCAGCAGCCCCAGCGGGATCACCGGGGAGCTGTTTTTT	CASSPSGITGELFF
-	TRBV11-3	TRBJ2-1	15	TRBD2	TGTGCCAGCAGCTTACGAGGGAGGGCCGTATATGAGCAGTTCTTC	CASSLRGRAVYEQFF